Described below is a single T cell receptor beta chain sequence and its context. Its antigen is unidentified. Those who donated were healthy bone marrow donors. A multiplex PCR was run with 60 Vbeta primers and 13 Jbeta primers. How the authors handled the data: About 11 million of the about 80 million unique TCR beta chains counted in a later analysis were shared. The data were produced by immunoSEQ multiplex PCR, yet TCRdb's version contains in-frame clones alone and is incomplete. D and trimming were read from the DNA, whereas the V and J calls and clone size are those reported in that table. Of approximately 190,000 clones listed, roughly four fifths are singletons. These data come from a study of cytomegalovirus exposure and HLA in healthy donors. Points from the study as a whole: A cluster of highly shared sequence variants was likely a sequencing artifact. The study recorded 150 to 200 TCR beta chains that were cytomegalovirus-associated.

Germline CDR1 is SGHNT and CDR2 is YENEEA. This CDR3 region has 13 residues. With 2 bases removed from V and 0 bases from J, the gap between germline ends came to 5 bases. Sequences were obtained from PBMCs. The source is a woman younger than 30 in good health and CMV-seronegative. J is TRBJ2-7 and V is TRBV11-3, with D perhaps matching TRBD2 (5 bases). CDR3 nucleotide sequence: TGTGCCAGCAGCTTAAGCGGCTCCTACGAGCAGTACTTC. Amino acids: CASSLSGSYEQYF.